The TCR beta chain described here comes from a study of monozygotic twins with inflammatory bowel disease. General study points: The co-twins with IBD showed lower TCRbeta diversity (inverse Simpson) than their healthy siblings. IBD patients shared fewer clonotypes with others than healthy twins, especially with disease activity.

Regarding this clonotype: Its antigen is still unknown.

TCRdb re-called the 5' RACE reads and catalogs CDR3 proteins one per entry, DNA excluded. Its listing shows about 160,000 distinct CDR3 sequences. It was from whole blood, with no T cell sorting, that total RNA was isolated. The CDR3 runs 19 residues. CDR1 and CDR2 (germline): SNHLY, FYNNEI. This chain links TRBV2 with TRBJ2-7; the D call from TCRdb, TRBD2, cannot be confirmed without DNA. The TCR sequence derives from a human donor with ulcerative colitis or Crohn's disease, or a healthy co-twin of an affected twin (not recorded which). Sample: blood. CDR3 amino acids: CASSRPGLAGVIPSYEQYF.